Below are 17 T cell receptor beta chains sequenced from a single sample in a study of T cells in Graves' hyperthyroidism and ophthalmopathy. Amplified regions were TCR beta CDR3 sequences from RNA transcripts. Primed by the HTBI set, a first-round RT-PCR was run on the TCR CDR3. TCRdb redid the calling of the multiplex PCR reads with MiXCR, one entry per CDR3 protein. This sample has 750,000 to 900,000 distinct CDR3 sequences, with over 35% found just once. The sequenced material came from blood. The receptors shown here come from a man aged 18 to 29 with Graves' hyperthyroidism.

The CDR3 loop reads CASSDSESTEAFF. DNA of the CDR3: TGTGCCAGCAGTGACAGTGAGAGCACTGAAGCTTTCTTT. The rearrangement links TRBV6-4 to TRBJ1-1; no clear D. Trimming took off 2 bases at V and 4 bases at J, with 8 bases between the two ends. Germline CDR1 reads MRHNA; CDR2 reads SNTAGT. The length of the CDR3 is 13 residues.

This rearrangement joins TRBV9 to TRBJ2-2, with 9 bases matching TRBD2. The CDR3 totals 16 residues. Germline V gene lookup returns CDR1 SGDLS and CDR2 YYNGEE. The junction had 9 bases not matched to a gene; V was cut back by 2 bases and J by 7 bases. CDR3 sequence reads: CASSVVAGEFSGELFF. CDR3 in DNA: TGTGCCAGCAGCGTGGTAGCGGGAGAATTTAGCGGGGAGCTGTTTTTT. The variable domain in full, with the rest retrieved from reference TRBV9 and TRBJ2-2, is DSGVTQTPKHLITATGQRVTLRCSPRSGDLSVYWYQQSLDQGLQFLIQYYNGEERAKGNILERFSAQQFPDLHSELNLSSLELGDSALYFCASSVVAGEFSGELFFGEGSRLTVL.

This chain links TRBV7-9 with TRBJ1-1; D not certain. Germline CDR1 is SEHNR and CDR2 is FQNEAQ (reference sequence). The CDR3 runs 14 residues. With 1 base removed from V and 7 bases from J, the gap between germline ends came to 13 bases. CDR3 sequence: CASSLDSPRSEAFF. CDR3 DNA sequence: TGTGCCAGCAGCTTAGATTCGCCCAGGAGTGAAGCTTTCTTT.

A remark on this clonotype: A much larger clone lies a single base off, so this may be a read error. This sequence joins TRBV14 and TRBJ1-6, with D unresolved. The CDR3 extends over 14 amino acids. The germline V and J ends were trimmed by 5 bases and 8 bases, with 13 bases remaining between them. CDR1 and CDR2 from the germline V gene are SGHDN and FVKESK. CDR3 nucleotide sequence: TGTGCCAGCAGCGGTAGACGGGATGATTCACCCCTCCACTTT. Its translation: CASSGRRDDSPLHF.

The chain has TRBV5-1 and TRBJ2-5; 8 bases line up with TRBD1. This CDR3 is built from 14 residues. CDR1 and CDR2 (germline): SGHRS, YFSETQ. The V segment lost 4 bases and the J segment 5 bases; nucleotides outside the gene matches: 7. In DNA, the CDR3 is TGCGCCAGCAGCCGGACAGGGATTTTGGAGACCCAGTACTTC. This sequence encodes CASSRTGILETQYF. Drawing the rest from reference TRBV5-1 and TRBJ2-5, the complete variable domain is KAGVTQTPRYLIKTRGQQVTLSCSPISGHRSVSWYQQTPGQGLQFLFEYFSETQRNKGNFPGRFSGRQFSNSRSEMNVSTLELGDSALYLCASSRTGILETQYFGPGTRLLVL.

About this clonotype: No conserved phenylalanine or tryptophan is present at the end of the CDR3, so a read error is the likely explanation. CDR3 protein: CASSSPGGRGKETQYL. DNA of the CDR3: TGTGCCAGCAGCTCCCCAGGGGGCAGGGGGAAGGAGACCCAGTACCTC. This chain connects TRBV7-2 to TRBJ2-5; 8 bases are a match to TRBD1. Per germline, CDR1 SGHTA and CDR2 FQGNSA. This CDR3 region has 16 residues. The J segment lost 5 bases and the V segment lost 4 bases, leaving 12 bases of the junction unmatched.

The chain joins TRBV5-1 to TRBJ2-7; D unclear. The V and J ends lost 4 bases and 5 bases respectively, with 22 bases between them. There are 16 residues in the CDR3. Germline V CDR1 and CDR2: SGHRS, YFSETQ. The DNA of the CDR3 is TGCGCCAGCAGCATTCGACCCGAGAGAGATACTCACGAGCAGTACTTC. This encodes CASSIRPERDTHEQYF.

This chain joins TRBV5-1 and TRBJ2-6, with D perhaps matching TRBD1 (6 bases). The germline V gene encodes CDR1 SGHRS and CDR2 YFSETQ. The ends were cut back, 4 bases at V and 0 bases at J, with 14 bases in the middle. The CDR3 has 17 amino acids. In DNA, the CDR3 is TGCGCCAGCAGCCAAAATGGGGGCCACTCTGGGGCCAACGTCCTGACTTTC. Its protein is CASSQNGGHSGANVLTF.

This clonotype has more than one count but fewer than ten. The chain combines TRBV10-3 with TRBJ2-7; D remains ambiguous. The ends were cut back, 4 bases at V and 5 bases at J, with 6 bases in the middle. CDR3 length: 11 amino acids. CDR1 is ENHRY and CDR2 is SYGVKD in the germline V gene. CDR3 sequence reads: CAISAGNEQYF. The CDR3 nucleotides read TGTGCCATCAGTGCTGGGAACGAGCAGTACTTC.

This clonotype was observed once. This CDR3 is missing its conserved last phenylalanine or tryptophan, likely due to a read error. The CDR3 DNA follows: TGTGCCAGCAGCCAAGATTGGCCCGGATCAGGTGAAAAACTGTTTTCT. It translates to CASSQDWPGSGEKLFS. The chain recombines TRBV4-2 with TRBJ1-4; no reliable D call. From germline, CDR1 is LGHNA and CDR2 YNFKEQ. CDR3 length: 16 residues. V gave up 0 bases and J gave up 7 bases, with 15 bases separating them.

The chain combines TRBV5-1 with TRBJ2-2, with D possibly TRBD1 on 6 matching bases. The CDR3 spans 15 residues. The V end lost 0 bases, the J end lost 4 bases, and 10 bases lay between the germline ends. Germline CDR1 is SGHRS and CDR2 is YFSETQ. This chain's CDR3 is CASSLETGTTGELFF. The CDR3 nucleotides are TGCGCCAGCAGCTTGGAGACAGGAACCACCGGGGAGCTGTTTTTT.

The rearrangement links TRBV2 to TRBJ1-2, with D possibly matching TRBD1 (6 bases). V lost 8 bases and J lost 0, with 16 bases in between. From germline, CDR1 is SNHLY and CDR2 FYNNEI. The CDR3 consists of 15 residues. The CDR3 region is CASERGTQSNYGYTF. CDR3 in DNA: TGTGCCAGCGAAAGGGGGACACAATCTAACTATGGCTACACCTTC.

This clonotype has a single count. This chain connects TRBV7-9 to TRBJ1-6; 7 bases line up with TRBD1. Germline CDR1 SEHNR, CDR2 FQNEAQ (reference sequence). The CDR3 contains 15 residues. The V segment lost 6 bases and the J segment 10 bases; nucleotides outside the gene matches: 12. CDR3 DNA: TGTGCCAGCAGTTCCCCGACAGGGAGTGAATCACCCCTCCACTTT. It yields the protein CASSSPTGSESPLHF.

This clonotype showed up many times. The chain employs TRBV10-3 and TRBJ2-5, with no clear D. Germline V CDR1 and CDR2: ENHRY, SYGVKD. V was cut by 9 bases and J by 5 bases, with 13 bases left in between. This CDR3 comprises 12 residues. The chain's CDR3 is CAIGNIGETQYF. As DNA, the CDR3 is TGTGCCATAGGGAATATTGGGGAGACCCAGTACTTC.

In regard to this clonotype: At one boundary the junction diverges from the germline segment, which might be a read error. The chain is built from TRBV4-1 and TRBJ2-5; D call uncertain. This CDR3 spans 14 amino acids. Germline CDR1 is MGHRA and CDR2 is YSYEKL. The CDR3 DNA is TGCGCCAGCAGCCAGGGAAGGAATGGAGAGACCCTGTACTTC. It is translated as CASSQGRNGETLYF.

Comments on this clonotype: Possible read error: a much larger clone is one base away. This chain links TRBV2 with TRBJ1-4; the D is unclear. Trimming removed 7 bases from V and 1 base from J, with 16 bases in between. This CDR3 has 16 amino acids. Germline-derived CDR1 and CDR2 are SNHLY and FYNNEI. The DNA for the CDR3 is TGTGCCAGCAATGGGCAGGAGTTGTTAACTAATGAAAAACTGTTTTTT. This sequence encodes CASNGQELLTNEKLFF.

This clonotype was seen ten or more times. This chain joins TRBV7-9 and TRBJ2-2; D might be TRBD1 (5 bases). The CDR3 is 13 residues long. V was pared by 8 bases and J by 0 bases, with 7 bases between. Germline lookup yields CDR1 SEHNR and CDR2 FQNEAQ (reference sequence). The CDR3 is CASGRANTGELFF. The CDR3 region has the DNA TGTGCCAGCGGCAGGGCGAACACCGGGGAGCTGTTTTTT. Supplemented by reference TRBV7-9 and TRBJ2-2, the full variable domain reads DTGVSQNPRHKITKRGQNVTFRCDPISEHNRLYWYRQTLGQGPEFLTYFQNEAQLEKSRLLSDRFSAERPKGSFSTLEIQRTEQGDSAMYLCASGRANTGELFFGEGSRLTVL.